This is a list of T cell receptor beta chains from one sample in a study of cytomegalovirus exposure and HLA in healthy donors. The table came from immunoSEQ multiplex PCR; TCRdb's copy has only in-frame clones and leaves some out. Among 120,000 to 150,000 clones listed, 73% were seen once. Specimen: PBMCs. The receptors come from a woman aged 18-35 years in good health and CMV-seronegative. The CDR3 runs from the conserved cysteine through the conserved F or W. The D gene is left open where the match is weak. Size tells how often a clone was seen (once, few, many) or the class of an expanded clone, and some rows leave it out.

CDR3aa,CDR3nt,abundance,d_gene,j_gene,v_gene
CATRWGVELLNTEAFF,TGCGCCACCAGGTGGGGAGTGGAACTTCTGAACACTGAAGCTTTCTTT,once,.,TRBJ1-1,TRBV10-2
CASSQNRGTNEKLFF,TGTGCCAGCAGCCAGAACAGGGGTACTAATGAAAAACTGTTTTTT,.,TRBD1,TRBJ1-4,TRBV11-2
CASSLSSEQSDTQYF,TGTGCCAGCAGCTTGTCTAGCGAGCAGTCAGATACGCAGTATTTT,.,.,TRBJ2-3,TRBV7-3
CASSYRDFQETQYF,TGTGCCAGCAGCTATCGGGACTTTCAAGAGACCCAGTACTTC,.,.,TRBJ2-5,TRBV7-2
CSVETGTSSYNEQFF,TGCAGCGTTGAGACCGGGACAAGCTCCTACAATGAGCAGTTCTTC,.,.,TRBJ2-1,TRBV29-1
CASSKGQGAQNEQFF,TGTGCCAGCAGCAAAGGACAGGGGGCGCAAAATGAGCAGTTCTTC,.,.,TRBJ2-1,TRBV21-1
CASSQDLGRGLYGYTF,TGTGCCAGCAGCCAAGATCTCGGCAGGGGGCTTTATGGCTACACCTTC,.,TRBD1,TRBJ1-2,TRBV4-2
CASNPGLRTDTQYF,TGTGCCAGCAACCCGGGACTACGCACAGATACGCAGTATTTT,.,TRBD2,TRBJ2-3,TRBV2
CASSLGGQGDKDTQYF,TGTGCCAGCAGCTTAGGCGGACAGGGGGATAAAGATACGCAGTATTTT,.,TRBD1,TRBJ2-3,TRBV9
CASSFGVITGELFF,TGTGCCAGCAGTTTCGGAGTGATCACCGGGGAGCTGTTTTTT,.,.,TRBJ2-2,TRBV27
CASSLAVLASTDTQYF,TGTGCCAGCAGCTTGGCTGTTCTAGCGAGCACAGATACGCAGTATTTT,.,.,TRBJ2-3,TRBV5-8
CASSLAPDNEQFF,TGCGCCAGCAGCTTGGCCCCTGACAATGAGCAGTTCTTC,.,.,TRBJ2-1,TRBV5-1
CASSFVADTEAFF,TGTGCCAGCAGTTTCGTAGCTGACACTGAAGCTTTCTTT,.,.,TRBJ1-1,TRBV27
CASSLQASGANVLTF,TGTGCCAGCAGCTTACAGGCCTCTGGGGCCAACGTCCTGACTTTC,.,.,TRBJ2-6,TRBV7-8
CASSQVVGTGGPDSF,TGCGCCAGCAGCCAAGTGGTCGGGACAGGGGGCCCGGATTCATTT,.,TRBD1,TRBJ1-1,TRBV4-3
CACRAVGNEKLFF,TGTGCCTGCCGCGCGGTCGGGAATGAAAAACTGTTTTTT,.,.,TRBJ1-4,TRBV30
CASSESDSNQPQHF,TGTGCCAGCAGTGAATCAGATAGCAATCAGCCCCAGCATTTT,.,.,TRBJ1-5,TRBV6-1
CASSLNQGSNTIYF,TGTGCCAGCAGCCTCAACCAGGGTAGTAACACCATATATTTT,.,.,TRBJ1-3,TRBV7-2